This T cell receptor (beta chain) was sequenced in a study of blood T cells in healthy people across ages. V shed 11 bases and J shed 3 bases, with 13 bases lying between them. CDR3 length: 12 amino acids. Germline loops: CDR1 MDHEN, CDR2 SYDVKM. Sample-barcoded 5' priming and a J-beta primer mix drove a second PCR of roughly 6 to 12 cycles. TCRdb reprocessed the 5' RACE reads with MiXCR, giving one entry per CDR3 protein. This sample carries approximately 900,000 distinct CDR3 sequences, just under 30% of them seen once, and the ten largest clones take more than 8.5%. These same records also appear under a second study, on T cells of mothers and their children.

Material: blood. The chain couples TRBV28 to TRBJ1-1; perhaps TRBD1 as D (6 bases). The sequence was collected from a woman aged 40 to 50 in good health. In DNA form, the CDR3 reads TGTGCCGTGCCGGGGGGCCACACTGAAGCTTTCTTT. The encoded protein is CAVPGGHTEAFF. Complete variable domain (other parts from reference TRBV28 and TRBJ1-1): DVKVTQSSRYLVKRTGEKVFLECVQDMDHENMFWYRQDPGLGLRLIYFSYDVKMKEKGDIPEGYSVSREKKERFSLILESASTNQTSMYLCAVPGGHTEAFFGQGTRLTVV.